This TCR beta chain stems from a study of identical twins. In TCRdb, the 5' RACE reads were re-called with MiXCR into one record per CDR3 protein. In the table there are over 550,000 distinct CDR3 sequences, 7.1% of which are singletons. The germline gives CDR1 SGHRS, CDR2 YFSETQ. The CDR3 sequence is 16 residues long. Trimming removed 6 bases from V and 2 bases from J, with 20 bases in between. This clonotype showed up many times. This same sample was also part of a study on yellow fever vaccine responses in identical twins.

This chain connects TRBV5-1 to TRBJ1-1; D may be TRBD1 (5 bases). Material for sequencing was PBMCs. This TCR was recovered from a woman younger than 30 in good health. CDR3 in amino acids: CASTPAPGGANTEAFF. DNA of the CDR3: TGCGCCAGCACCCCGGCTCCGGGAGGGGCAAACACTGAAGCTTTCTTT.